The clone carrying this T cell receptor beta chain was found many times. The target antigen is unknown. The TCR library protocol was used to attach unique molecular identifiers. These identifiers were attached to individual cDNA molecules. TCRdb re-analysed the 5' RACE reads in MiXCR, keeping a single row per CDR3 protein. The sample holds 70,000 or so distinct CDR3 sequences; about an eighth are singletons and the top ten take around 1.3%. The entry originates in a study of early T cells in non-severe SARS-CoV-2 infection. General study results and limits: Anti-spike CD8 responses were favored in VDJdb matching, and private and CD4 specificities were missed.

The source material was whole blood. The sequence was collected from an adult who was a healthcare worker with PCR-confirmed SARS-CoV-2 infection or an uninfected control (not recorded which).

This CDR3 is CASKASGMTYNEQFF. CDR3 DNA: TGCGCCAGCAAGGCTAGCGGGATGACCTACAATGAGCAGTTCTTC. This chain joins TRBV4-1 and TRBJ2-1; TRBD2 matches at 9 bases. Germline trimming cut 7 bases from V and 2 bases from J; bases unmatched to any gene: 6. This CDR3 has 15 residues. CDR1 and CDR2 (germline): MGHRA, YSYEKL.